Each of the 7 T cell receptor beta chains below was sequenced from the same sample in a study of cytomegalovirus exposure and HLA in healthy donors. PCR used 60 Vbeta primers and 13 Jbeta primers. Using immunoSEQ multiplex PCR, the repertoire was profiled, and TCRdb retains in-frame clones only, with some absent. The data show under 200,000 clones, around 85% seen once. Specimen: PBMCs. The source of these receptors is a human donor in good health.

This chain joins TRBV5-8 and TRBJ2-7, with D possibly matching TRBD1 (5 bases). The CDR3 sequence is 14 residues long. V was clipped by 8 bases and J by 9 bases, with 24 bases between them. Germline V gene lookup returns CDR1 SGHTS and CDR2 YDEGEE. Here the CDR3 reads CASTLDRNTQMQYF. For the CDR3, the DNA is TGTGCCAGTACCCTCGACAGAAACACGCAGATGCAGTACTTC.

This chain joins TRBV2 and TRBJ1-2; no reliable D call. Germline V gene data show CDR1 as SNHLY and CDR2 as FYNNEI. The CDR3 spans 15 residues. Trimming removed 6 bases from V and 0 bases from J, with 14 bases in between. The CDR3 DNA reads TGTGCCAGCAGGGAGGGCGCCTCTTCTAACTATGGCTACACCTTC. Its translation: CASREGASSNYGYTF.

The V gene is TRBV7-3, the J gene TRBJ2-1; 8 bases are a match to TRBD2. CDR3 size: 15 residues. V dropped 1 base and J dropped 6; count of bases not matched to a gene: 5. The germline CDR1 and CDR2 sequences are SGHTA and FQGTGA. For the CDR3, the DNA is TGTGCCAGCAGCTTAAATCCCGGGGGGGTCAATGAGCAGTTCTTC. Amino acid sequence: CASSLNPGGVNEQFF.

The chain links TRBV25-1 to TRBJ1-1; D is ambiguous. There are 14 residues in the CDR3. Germline CDR1 is MGHDK and CDR2 is SYGVNS. V was pared by 3 bases and J by 1 base, with 9 bases between. CDR3 residues: CASSDWETNTEAFF. CDR3 DNA sequence: TGTGCCAGCAGTGATTGGGAGACGAACACTGAAGCTTTCTTT.

The chain couples TRBV6-5 to TRBJ1-1; a weak D match, TRBD1 (6 bases). The CDR3 length is 13 residues. Deletions cut 3 bases from V and 3 bases from J, with 8 bases between. Germline V gene sequence: CDR1 MNHEY, CDR2 SVGAGI. CDR3 sequence (DNA): TGTGCCAGCAGTTATTACAGGGACACTGAAGCTTTCTTT. This encodes CASSYYRDTEAFF.

The chain carries TRBV6-5 and TRBJ1-5, with D possibly being TRBD1 (5 bases). The CDR3 sequence is 13 residues long. CDR1 is MNHEY and CDR2 is SVGAGI in the germline V gene. The V gene lost 5 bases and the J gene lost 8 bases, with 13 bases spanning the gap. The CDR3 here is CASSPPLGEPQHF. The CDR3 DNA sequence: TGTGCCAGCAGTCCGCCCCTAGGGGAGCCCCAGCATTTT.

The rearrangement joins TRBV7-9 to TRBJ2-3, with D unresolved. The CDR3 is 14 residues long. In germline, CDR1 is SEHNR, CDR2 FQNEAQ (reference sequence). Trimming cost V 5 bases and J 2 bases, with 11 bases left between them. The CDR3 coding sequence is TGTGCCAGCAGCCCCTTTTCGTCCACAGATACGCAGTATTTT. This sequence encodes CASSPFSSTDTQYF.